This T cell receptor beta chain was retrieved from a study of blood T cell repertoires in COVID-19. Germline V gene lookup returns CDR1 SEHNR and CDR2 FQNEAQ (reference sequence). The junction had 3 bases not matched to a gene; V was cut back by 1 base and J by 2 bases. The length of the CDR3 is 15 residues. In the authors' workflow: Amplification from reference gene primers served as the basis for estimated nucleated cell counts. Generated by immunoSEQ multiplex PCR, the TCRdb table keeps only in-frame clones and is missing some. From that table come the V and J calls and clone size; the DNA was used to work out D and trimming. This table has about 260,000 clones, around four fifths appearing once.

Source material: peripheral blood. The sequence was obtained from a man aged 60-69 years with acute or convalescent COVID-19. This sequence joins TRBV7-9 and TRBJ2-7; 9 bases are shared with TRBD2. This CDR3 reads CASSLEGGRAYEQYF. The CDR3 DNA reads TGTGCCAGCAGCTTAGAGGGCGGGAGGGCCTACGAGCAGTACTTC.